This T cell receptor beta chain originates from a study of identical twins (dated by TCRdb to the mid-2010s). Study-wide context: To test whether fetal clonotypes persist, this study deep-sequenced TCR alpha and beta repertoires from monozygotic twins, from unrelated adults of various ages, and from cord blood. To rule out contamination, replicate twin experiments were performed at different times with different library preparation protocols.

What the authors observed across the whole study: Fewer insertions were carried by abundant cord blood beta clonotypes, a similar but weaker trend appeared in young adult naive repertoires, and no such trend appeared in memory repertoires. In beta out-of-frame sequences, excess twin sharing was weaker, because having fewer shared sequences lowered the signal-to-noise ratio. Zero-insertion analyses could be partly confounded by invariant T cells such as MAIT and iNKT, though diverse VJ usage argued against such confounding for most clonotypes. Because the same donors could not be followed over many years, the conclusions relied on cross-sectional statistical analysis. Out-of-frame TCR alpha sequences shared between twins showed an excess of low generation-probability sequences compared with coincidental sharing between unrelated individuals. In monozygotic twins, out-of-frame TCR alpha sharing was systematically underestimated by recombination models, although the models agreed with sharing between unrelated individuals.

Per the germline V gene, SQVTM is the CDR1 and ANQGSEA is the CDR2. The CDR3 goes from the cysteine to the phenylalanine over 14 residues. Of all the DNA, just the CDR3 is kept, 42 bases in frame from base 1. The trim is 4 bases for V and 6 bases for J, with a gap of 16 bases between the germline ends. In this sample, this clonotype turned up a few times. Its cognate antigen has yet to be identified. The sample holds no much larger clone one base away, and base qualities are not on file. Every donor was a healthy Caucasian. Using Miltenyi CD45RO+ enrichment and human naive T-cell isolation kits, memory (CD45RO+) and naive T cells were isolated from PBMC. The library was made by 5' RACE. Data came from an Illumina HiSeq 2000. A universal primer binding site was introduced by template switching, and a unique molecular identifier was present in the final cDNA, enabling accurate counting of TCR cDNA molecules. Specific primers in the conserved constant-segment region were used to synthesize first-strand cDNA for TCR alpha and beta chains. Each cDNA library was double barcoded, with a SMART-Mk sample barcode plus Illumina barcodes, to control for contamination. TruSeq adapter sequences along with Illumina sample barcodes were introduced in two successive PCR steps. Sequencing of the TCR alpha and beta cDNA libraries was done on the Illumina HiSeq platform using custom primers. The original methods were these. MiGEC was used to process raw reads and extract unique molecular identifiers, and MiXCR was used to find CDR3 positions. For each individual, recombination models were inferred using an EM algorithm with the repgenHMM and IGoR tools. The tcR package in R was used for shared clonotype analysis, with sharing normalized by the product of cloneset sizes. To study raw recombination without the effects of thymic and clonal selection, out-of-frame nonproductive sequences were analyzed. TCRdb took the public reads, trimmed them with fastp at Q25, ran MiXCR for clone calling and kept in-frame beta chains. Rows merge per CDR3 protein into single entries with the most common DNA and genes. The V and J calls here are based on TCRdb, not the publication. The sample profile shows about 220,000 distinct CDR3 sequences; over 8% of them were found once. The leading ten clones occupy about 5.2% of the sample.

This clonotype originated in a woman under 30 in good health. Sequencing was done on a sample of memory (CD45RO+) T cells sorted from blood. The meaning of the sample's cell subset or site label: CD45RO+ enriched T cells. Recombination joined TRBV29-1 with TRBJ2-1; perhaps TRBD2 is the D gene, with 6 bases matching. The nucleotide sequence is TGCAGCGTTGGAGGACACCCGGGGGTCAATGAGCAGTTCTTC. It specifies CSVGGHPGVNEQFF.